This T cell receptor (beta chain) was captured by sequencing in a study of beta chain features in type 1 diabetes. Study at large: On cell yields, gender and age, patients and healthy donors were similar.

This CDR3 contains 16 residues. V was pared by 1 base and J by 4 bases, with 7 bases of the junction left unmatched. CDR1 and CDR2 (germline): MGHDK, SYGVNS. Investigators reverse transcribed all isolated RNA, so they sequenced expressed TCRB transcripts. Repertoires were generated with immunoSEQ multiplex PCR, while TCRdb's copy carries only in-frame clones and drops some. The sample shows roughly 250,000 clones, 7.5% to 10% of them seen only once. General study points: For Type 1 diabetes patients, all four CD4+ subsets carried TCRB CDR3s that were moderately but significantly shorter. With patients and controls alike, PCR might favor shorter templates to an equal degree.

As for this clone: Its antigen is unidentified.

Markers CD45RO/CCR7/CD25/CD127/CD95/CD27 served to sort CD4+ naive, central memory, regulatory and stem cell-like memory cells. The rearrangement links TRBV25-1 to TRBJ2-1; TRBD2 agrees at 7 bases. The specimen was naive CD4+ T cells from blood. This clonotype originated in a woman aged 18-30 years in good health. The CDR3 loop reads CASSEWGGNGYNEQFF. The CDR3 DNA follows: TGTGCCAGCAGTGAATGGGGAGGGAACGGGTACAATGAGCAGTTCTTC.